The present TCR beta chain was sequenced within a study of neurological immune-mediated disorders. The cDNA was produced through 5'RACE with 10-nucleotide random UMIs. One entry per CDR3 protein, called by TCRdb with MiXCR from the 5' RACE reads. In the table there are 53,000 or so distinct CDR3 sequences, roughly 13% of which are singletons. The unsorted libraries were generated from a total of 2 million PBMCs, which had been stored in RNAlater at -80 C. The CDR3 extends over 15 amino acids. The germline V and J ends were trimmed by 2 bases and 9 bases, with 15 bases remaining between them. The germline CDR1 and CDR2 sequences are SGDLS and YYNGEE. General study points: Among expanded clones, no CDR3 amino acid sequences were shared across subjects, a pattern suggesting private repertoires in all groups.

This clonotype showed up just a few times. Its antigen is still unknown. The sequence came from a woman aged 60-75 years with HTLV-1-associated myelopathy (HAM/TSP). The sample was PBMCs. This sequence joins TRBV9 and TRBJ1-6, with D possibly TRBD1 on 6 matching bases. Here the CDR3 reads CASSVGGRVASPLHF. The CDR3 DNA reads as TGTGCCAGCAGCGTTGGGGGCAGGGTTGCTTCACCCCTCCACTTT.